These 27 T cell receptor beta chains came from one sample sequenced in a study of response to subunit inactivated influenza vaccine. TCRdb called the RT-PCR reads again in MiXCR, with one record for every CDR3 protein. The sample shows hundreds of thousands of distinct CDR3 sequences, 6.5% to 8% of them seen only once. The sequenced sample was PBMCs from blood, obtained less than 30 months after vaccination. The receptors here all came from a man aged 45 to 75 who received an inactivated influenza vaccine.

This clonotype appeared many times. This CDR3 reads CASSLRRGYNEQFF. The CDR3 DNA follows: TGTGCCAGCAGCTTACGGCGGGGATACAATGAGCAGTTCTTC. The chain recombines TRBV7-2 with TRBJ2-1, with D perhaps matching TRBD2 (6 bases). The germline V and J ends were trimmed by 2 bases and 4 bases, with 9 bases remaining between them. The CDR3 sequence is 14 residues long. CDR1 SGHTA and CDR2 FQGNSA come from the germline V gene.

In its sample, this clonotype was seen many times. The V and J genes are TRBV20-1 and TRBJ1-2, with 7 bases aligning to TRBD1. The CDR3 runs 16 residues. J was trimmed by 7 bases and V by 1 base; bases with no gene match: 15. Germline CDR1 and CDR2: DFQATT and SNEGSKA (reference sequence). CDR3 protein: CSARVTRGQFQGGYTF. The CDR3 DNA reads TGCAGTGCTAGAGTGACGAGGGGACAGTTCCAGGGTGGCTACACCTTC.

V usage is TRBV5-1 and J usage is TRBJ2-3; D gene ambiguous. Per germline, CDR1 SGHRS and CDR2 YFSETQ. Trimming shortened V by 0 bases and J by 2 bases, and 13 bases separated the two germline ends. The CDR3 has 16 amino acids. In DNA, the CDR3 is TGCGCCAGCAGCTTGGCCAGGTTCGGTTTCACAGATACGCAGTATTTT. This encodes CASSLARFGFTDTQYF.

This clonotype was detected a few times. The chain employs TRBV30 and TRBJ2-3, with 10 positions matching TRBD2. The CDR3 has 20 amino acids. The V segment lost 1 base and the J segment 0 bases; nucleotides outside the gene matches: 16. Per germline, CDR1 GTSNPN and CDR2 SVGIG (reference sequence). The CDR3 sequence is CAWSAYLAGVLYFSTDTQYF. The CDR3 DNA reads as TGTGCCTGGAGTGCATACCTAGCGGGAGTCCTGTATTTTAGCACAGATACGCAGTATTTT.

This clonotype was seen at least ten times. V is TRBV3-1 and J is TRBJ2-7; the D is unclear. Germline V gene sequence: CDR1 LGHDT, CDR2 YNNKEL (reference sequence). V was clipped by 1 base and J by 4 bases, with 5 bases between them. The CDR3 contains 12 residues. The CDR3 loop reads CASSQASYEQYF. Here the CDR3 DNA reads TGTGCCAGCAGCCAAGCCAGTTACGAGCAGTACTTC.

This clonotype was recorded many times. The J gene is TRBJ1-1, the V gene TRBV5-5; D unclear. CDR3 length equals 15 residues. The germline V and J ends were trimmed by 4 bases and 1 base, with 14 bases remaining between them. Germline V CDR1 and CDR2: SGHKS, YYEKEE (reference sequence). The CDR3 sequence: CASSPGRRENTEAFF. CDR3 in DNA: TGTGCCAGCAGCCCCGGACGGAGAGAGAACACTGAAGCTTTCTTT.

The CDR3 DNA reads TGTGCCAGCAGCGGGACAACAGGGGGCGGTACCTACGAGCAGTACTTC. It specifies CASSGTTGGGTYEQYF. J is TRBJ2-7 and V is TRBV3-1, with TRBD1 matching over 9 bases. CDR3 length: 16 amino acids. J was trimmed by 2 bases and V by 5 bases; bases with no gene match: 10. The germline gives CDR1 LGHDT, CDR2 YNNKEL (reference sequence).

This clonotype was seen at least ten times. The chain carries TRBV29-1 and TRBJ2-1; TRBD2 aligns across 7 bases. With V trimmed by 3 bases and J by 7 bases, 3 bases remained unmatched. This CDR3 comprises 12 residues. CDR1 and CDR2 from the germline V gene are SQVTM and ANQGSEA. CDR3 sequence reads: CSVESRGNEQFF. DNA for the CDR3: TGCAGCGTTGAGTCGCGGGGGAATGAGCAGTTCTTC.

Here the CDR3 DNA reads TGTGCCAGCAGCACCAGGGTTCCGGGGAAGAGGGCAGATACGCAGTATTTT. Protein product: CASSTRVPGKRADTQYF. This chain links TRBV7-8 with TRBJ2-3; either TRBD1 or TRBD2 may supply D (5 bases each). This CDR3 contains 17 residues. CDR1 and CDR2 (germline): SGHVS, FQNEAQ. V was cut by 5 bases and J by 4 bases, with 22 bases left in between.

The sample holds a few counts of this clonotype. The V call is TRBV20-1, the J call TRBJ2-3; 7 bases are shared with TRBD1. The germline gives CDR1 DFQATT, CDR2 SNEGSKA (reference sequence). The CDR3 runs 19 residues. The ends lost 2 bases at V and 0 bases at J; junction bases unmatched: 17. DNA of the CDR3: TGCAGTGCTAGACCCCGGCGAGGGGGCGCTTCCTTTAGCACAGATACGCAGTATTTT. As protein: CSARPRRGGASFSTDTQYF.

The J gene is TRBJ2-5, the V gene TRBV11-2; D not certain. The CDR3 length is 17 residues. V lost 5 bases to trimming and J lost 5 bases, with 24 bases between them. Germline CDR1 reads SGHAT; CDR2 reads FQNNGV. CDR3 amino acids: CASSTDARATGSETQYF. CDR3 nucleotides: TGTGCCAGCAGCACCGACGCTCGGGCCACCGGGTCGGAGACCCAGTACTTC. The variable domain in full, completed from reference TRBV11-2 and TRBJ2-5, reads EAGVAQSPRYKIIEKRQSVAFWCNPISGHATLYWYQQILGQGPKLLIQFQNNGVVDDSQLPKDRFSAERLKGVDSTLKIQPAKLEDSAVYLCASSTDARATGSETQYFGPGTRLLVL.

This clonotype has ten or more counts. This rearrangement joins TRBV20-1 to TRBJ1-1; no clear D. The germline V gene encodes CDR1 DFQATT and CDR2 SNEGSKA (reference sequence). This CDR3 spans 16 amino acids. V gave up 1 base and J gave up 0 bases, with 15 bases separating them. This chain's CDR3 is CSARGVAAKLNTEAFF. The CDR3 DNA reads TGCAGTGCTAGAGGAGTTGCAGCTAAATTGAACACTGAAGCTTTCTTT.

This clonotype was seen many times. The V call is TRBV6-5, the J call TRBJ2-3; 8 bases agree with TRBD1. The junction had 16 bases not matched to a gene; V was cut back by 4 bases and J by 4 bases. Germline V gives CDR1 MNHEY, CDR2 SVGAGI. The CDR3 has 18 amino acids. As DNA, the CDR3 is TGTGCCAGCAGTTTCACCAGACAGGGGCGAAATAAGGCAGATACGCAGTATTTT. Protein sequence: CASSFTRQGRNKADTQYF.

This clonotype was observed many times. The chain joins TRBV9 to TRBJ2-2; 8 bases match TRBD2. This CDR3 region has 15 residues. Losses at the gene ends were 6 bases for V and 7 bases for J; bases not matched to a gene: 11. The V gene's germline CDR1 is SGDLS and CDR2 YYNGEE. The CDR3 here is CASTPLGGRNGELFF. In nucleotides, the CDR3 is TGTGCCAGCACCCCTCTAGGCGGGAGGAACGGGGAGCTGTTTTTT.

This clonotype was counted a few times. The chain links TRBV4-1 to TRBJ2-5; 9 positions agree with TRBD2. V gave up 0 bases and J gave up 1 base; unmatched junction bases: 9. This CDR3 comprises 18 residues. CDR1 and CDR2 from the germline V gene are MGHRA and YSYEKL. CDR3 DNA sequence: TGCGCCAGCAGCCAAGATGGGAATAGCGGGGGAGTCCAAGAGACCCAGTACTTC. Amino acids: CASSQDGNSGGVQETQYF.

This clonotype was detected ten times or more. The chain couples TRBV27 to TRBJ2-3; D perhaps matches TRBD2 (5 bases). Germline values: CDR1 MNHEY, CDR2 SMNVEV (reference sequence). V was pared by 5 bases and J by 2 bases, with 17 bases between. This CDR3 has 16 amino acids. As DNA, the CDR3 is TGTGCCAGCAGTCCGGATATGGCAGACTACACAGATACGCAGTATTTT. Translated, it gives CASSPDMADYTDTQYF.

The chain combines TRBV12-3 or TRBV12-4 with TRBJ1-2; 8 positions match TRBD1. V shed 2 bases and J 7 bases; nucleotides not matched to a gene: 6. The CDR3 runs to 14 residues. The CDR3 region is CASSLMDRAGGYTF. The CDR3 region has the DNA TGTGCCAGCAGTTTAATGGACAGGGCTGGTGGCTACACCTTC.

This clonotype was seen at least ten times. The V and J genes are TRBV14 and TRBJ2-1, with D possibly being TRBD2 (5 bases). The CDR3 contains 15 residues. Between the trimmed V and J ends, which lost 1 base and 1 base, there was a span of 8 bases. Per germline, CDR1 SGHDN and CDR2 FVKESK. The CDR3 DNA reads as TGTGCCAGCAGCCAAGTCGGGGTGTCCTACAATGAGCAGTTCTTC. Encoded protein: CASSQVGVSYNEQFF.

This clonotype came up many times. The genes are TRBV25-1 and TRBJ2-3, with a weak D call TRBD2 (5 bases). The CDR3 spans 12 residues. Germline V gene data show CDR1 as MGHDK and CDR2 as SYGVNS. V shed 2 bases and J shed 6 bases, with 6 bases lying between them. CDR3 loop: CASSEGEDTQYF. CDR3 sequence (DNA): TGTGCCAGCAGTGAAGGGGAGGATACGCAGTATTTT.

In its sample, this clonotype was seen a few times. This chain connects TRBV24-1 to TRBJ2-5; the match to TRBD2 covers 9 bases. Trimming cost V 1 base and J 4 bases; bases outside gene matches: 6. Germline CDR1 is KGHDR and CDR2 is SFDVKD. The CDR3 is made up of 16 amino acids. CDR3 bases: TGTGCCACCAGTGATTTTGGTAGCGGGAGAGGAGAGACCCAGTACTTC. Protein sequence: CATSDFGSGRGETQYF.

This clonotype has at least ten counts. The chain recombines TRBV11-2 with TRBJ2-7; 10 nucleotides align to TRBD1. This CDR3 contains 14 residues. V was clipped by 4 bases and J by 4 bases; unmatched bases: 4. The germline V gene encodes CDR1 SGHAT and CDR2 FQNNGV. The CDR3 protein is CASSYRDRGYEQYF. As DNA, the CDR3 is TGTGCCAGCAGCTACCGGGACAGGGGTTACGAGCAGTACTTC.

J is TRBJ2-7 and V is TRBV5-1; 11 bases are a match to TRBD1. J was trimmed by 6 bases and V by 7 bases; bases with no gene match: 3. The CDR3 consists of 12 residues. CDR1 SGHRS and CDR2 YFSETQ come from the germline V gene. CDR3 nucleotide sequence: TGCGCCAGCGCCGGGACAGGGGGCGAGCAGTACTTC. Translated: CASAGTGGEQYF.

The chain links TRBV4-1 to TRBJ2-3; D is possibly TRBD2 (6 bases). The ends were cut back, 4 bases at V and 0 bases at J, with 14 bases in the middle. CDR1 is MGHRA, CDR2 YSYEKL, per germline. The CDR3 is 16 amino acids. The CDR3 DNA follows: TGCGCCAGCAGCCTGGGACTTCTAGATAGCACAGATACGCAGTATTTT. Translated, it gives CASSLGLLDSTDTQYF.

The table lists this clonotype with many counts. The chain couples TRBV4-2 to TRBJ1-4, with D uncertain. The CDR3 runs 17 residues. The germline V and J ends were trimmed by 4 bases and 4 bases, with 19 bases remaining between them. CDR1 is LGHNA and CDR2 is YNFKEQ in the germline V gene. The CDR3 loop reads CASSPRAFGSYNEKLFF. The CDR3 DNA sequence: TGTGCCAGCAGCCCGCGAGCGTTCGGCAGCTATAATGAAAAACTGTTTTTT.

This chain connects TRBV12-3 or TRBV12-4 to TRBJ2-3, with D possibly being TRBD2 (6 bases). V shed 0 bases and J shed 5 bases, with 15 bases lying between them. CDR3 length equals 16 residues. The CDR3 spells CASSLAISGKGDTQYF. The CDR3 DNA is TGTGCCAGCAGTTTAGCGATTAGCGGAAAGGGAGATACGCAGTATTTT.

This clonotype appeared a few times. The CDR3 nucleotides read TGTGCCAGCAGCTCGACTAGCGGGAGTAGCTATGAGCAGTTCTTC. Its translation: CASSSTSGSSYEQFF. The chain combines TRBV7-2 with TRBJ2-1; 12 nucleotides match TRBD2. The germline gives CDR1 SGHTA, CDR2 FQGNSA. CDR3 length equals 15 residues. The V segment lost 4 bases and the J segment 8 bases; nucleotides outside the gene matches: 6.

The gene calls are TRBV10-3 and TRBJ2-7, with a weak D call TRBD2 (5 bases). V shed 6 bases and J shed 7 bases, with 16 bases lying between them. The CDR3 length is 13 residues. The germline gives CDR1 ENHRY, CDR2 SYGVKD. The CDR3 spells CAIRDLGPGEQYF. CDR3 bases: TGTGCCATCAGGGACCTAGGGCCGGGGGAGCAGTACTTC.